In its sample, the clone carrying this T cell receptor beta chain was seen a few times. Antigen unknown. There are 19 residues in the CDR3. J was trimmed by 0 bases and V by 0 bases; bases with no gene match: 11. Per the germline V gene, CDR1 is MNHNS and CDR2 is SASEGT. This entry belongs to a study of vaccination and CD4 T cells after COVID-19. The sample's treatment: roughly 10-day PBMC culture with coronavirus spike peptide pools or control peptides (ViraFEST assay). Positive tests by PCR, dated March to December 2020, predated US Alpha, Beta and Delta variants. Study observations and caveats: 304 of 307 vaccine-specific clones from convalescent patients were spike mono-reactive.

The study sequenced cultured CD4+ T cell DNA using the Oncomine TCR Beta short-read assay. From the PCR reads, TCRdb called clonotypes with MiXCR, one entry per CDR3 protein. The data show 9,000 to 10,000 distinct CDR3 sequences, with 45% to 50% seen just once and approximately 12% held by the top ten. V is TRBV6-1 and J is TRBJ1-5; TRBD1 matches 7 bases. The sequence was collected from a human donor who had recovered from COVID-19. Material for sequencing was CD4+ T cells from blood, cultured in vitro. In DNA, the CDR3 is TGTGCCAGCAGTGAAGCCGGAACAGGGGTTTGGAGTAGCAATCAGCCCCAGCATTTT. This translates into CASSEAGTGVWSSNQPQHF.